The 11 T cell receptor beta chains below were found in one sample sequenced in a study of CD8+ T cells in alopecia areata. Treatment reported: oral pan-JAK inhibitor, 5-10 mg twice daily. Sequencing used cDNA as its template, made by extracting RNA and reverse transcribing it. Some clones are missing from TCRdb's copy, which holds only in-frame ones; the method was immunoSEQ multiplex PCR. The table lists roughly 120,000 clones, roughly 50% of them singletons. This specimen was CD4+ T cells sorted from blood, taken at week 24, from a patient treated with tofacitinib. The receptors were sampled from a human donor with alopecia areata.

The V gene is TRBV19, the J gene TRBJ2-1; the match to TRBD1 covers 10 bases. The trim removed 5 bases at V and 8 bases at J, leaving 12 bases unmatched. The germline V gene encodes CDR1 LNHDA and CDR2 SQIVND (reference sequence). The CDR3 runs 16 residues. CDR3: CASSLRQGASGDEQFF. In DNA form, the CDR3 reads TGTGCCAGTAGTCTACGACAGGGGGCCTCAGGGGATGAGCAGTTCTTC.

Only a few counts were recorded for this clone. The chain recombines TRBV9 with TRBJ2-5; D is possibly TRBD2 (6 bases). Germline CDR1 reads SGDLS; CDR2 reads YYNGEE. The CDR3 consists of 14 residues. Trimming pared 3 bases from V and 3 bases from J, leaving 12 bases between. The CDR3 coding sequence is TGTGCCAGCAGCGCCTCAACGGGGGAAGAGACCCAGTACTTC. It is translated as CASSASTGEETQYF.

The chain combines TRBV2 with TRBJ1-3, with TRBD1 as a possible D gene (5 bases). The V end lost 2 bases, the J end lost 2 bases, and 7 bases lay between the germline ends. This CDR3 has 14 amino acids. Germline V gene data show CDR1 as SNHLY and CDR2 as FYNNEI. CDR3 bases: TGTGCCAGCAGTGAACTGACAGCTGGAAACACCATATATTTT. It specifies CASSELTAGNTIYF.

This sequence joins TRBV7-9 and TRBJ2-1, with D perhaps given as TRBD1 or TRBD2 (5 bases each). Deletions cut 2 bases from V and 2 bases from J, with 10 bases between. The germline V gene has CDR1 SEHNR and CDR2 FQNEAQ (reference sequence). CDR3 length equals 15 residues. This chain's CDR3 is CASSLRGTPYNEQFF. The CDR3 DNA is TGTGCCAGCAGCTTACGAGGGACGCCCTACAATGAGCAGTTCTTC.

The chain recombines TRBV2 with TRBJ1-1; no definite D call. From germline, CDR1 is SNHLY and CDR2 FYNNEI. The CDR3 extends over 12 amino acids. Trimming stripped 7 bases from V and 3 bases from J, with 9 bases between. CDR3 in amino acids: CASISRDTEAFF. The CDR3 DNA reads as TGTGCCAGCATAAGTCGGGACACTGAAGCTTTCTTT.

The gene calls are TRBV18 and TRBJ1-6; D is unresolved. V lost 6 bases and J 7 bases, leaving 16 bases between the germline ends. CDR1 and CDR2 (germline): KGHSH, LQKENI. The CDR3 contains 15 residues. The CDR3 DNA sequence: TGTGCCAGCTCTCCAGTTGGGGATGGAAATTCACCCCTCCACTTT. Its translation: CASSPVGDGNSPLHF.

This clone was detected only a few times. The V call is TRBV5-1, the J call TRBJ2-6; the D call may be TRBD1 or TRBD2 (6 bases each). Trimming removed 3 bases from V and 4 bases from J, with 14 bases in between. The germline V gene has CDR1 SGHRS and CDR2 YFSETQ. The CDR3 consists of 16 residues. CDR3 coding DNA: TGCGCCAGCAGCTCCACGGGGGCCAGGGGGGCCAACGTCCTGACTTTC. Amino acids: CASSSTGARGANVLTF. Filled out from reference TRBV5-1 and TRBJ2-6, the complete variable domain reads KAGVTQTPRYLIKTRGQQVTLSCSPISGHRSVSWYQQTPGQGLQFLFEYFSETQRNKGNFPGRFSGRQFSNSRSEMNVSTLELGDSALYLCASSSTGARGANVLTFGAGSRLTVL.

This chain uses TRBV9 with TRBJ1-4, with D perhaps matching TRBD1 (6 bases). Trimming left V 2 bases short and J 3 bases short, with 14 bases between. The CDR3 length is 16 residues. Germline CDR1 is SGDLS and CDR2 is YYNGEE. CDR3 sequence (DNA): TGTGCCAGCAGCGTTCACGGACAGCTGGCTAATGAAAAACTGTTTTTT. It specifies CASSVHGQLANEKLFF.

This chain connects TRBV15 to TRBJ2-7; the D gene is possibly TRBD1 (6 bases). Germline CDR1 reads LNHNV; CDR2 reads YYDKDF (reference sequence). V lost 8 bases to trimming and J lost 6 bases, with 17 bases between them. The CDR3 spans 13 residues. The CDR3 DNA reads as TGTGCCACCGGAATATTACAGGGTGGCGAGCAGTACTTC. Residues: CATGILQGGEQYF.

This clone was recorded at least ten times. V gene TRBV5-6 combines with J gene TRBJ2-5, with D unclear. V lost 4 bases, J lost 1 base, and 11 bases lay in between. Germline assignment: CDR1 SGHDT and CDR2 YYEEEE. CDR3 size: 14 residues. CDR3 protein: CASSPDGIQETQYF. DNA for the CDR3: TGTGCCAGCAGCCCCGACGGAATCCAAGAGACCCAGTACTTC.

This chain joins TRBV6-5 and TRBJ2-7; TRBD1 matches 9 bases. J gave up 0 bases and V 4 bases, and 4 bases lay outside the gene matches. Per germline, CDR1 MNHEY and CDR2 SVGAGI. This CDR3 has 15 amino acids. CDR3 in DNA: TGTGCCAGCAGTTCCCCGGGACAGGGCTCCTACGAGCAGTACTTC. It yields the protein CASSSPGQGSYEQYF.